A selection of T cell receptor beta chains follows, all from one sample in a study of vaccination and CD4 T cells after COVID-19. For these receptors, no antigen is known. One entry per CDR3 protein results from TCRdb running MiXCR on the PCR reads. The data contain roughly 9,800 distinct CDR3 sequences, about two thirds of them singletons. Input material: CD4+ T cells from blood, cultured in vitro. The receptors shown here come from a human donor who had recovered from COVID-19. Both conserved end residues are part of each CDR3. A D gene is named only where the DNA matches it firmly. Clone size appears in some rows only: once, few, many, or a class for an expanded clone.

j_gene	d_gene	abundance	v_gene	CDR3aa	CDR3nt
TRBJ2-1	TRBD2	-	TRBV10-3	CAISGIAGGFHEQFF	TGTGCCATCAGTGGGATAGCGGGAGGGTTCCATGAGCAGTTCTTC
TRBJ2-1	-	-	TRBV20-1	CSARDPGTRRANNEQFF	TGCAGTGCTAGAGATCCGGGAACAAGGAGGGCAAACAATGAGCAGTTCTTC
TRBJ1-5	-	-	TRBV28	CASSRGLLDQPQHF	TGTGCCAGCAGTCGGGGACTTCTCGATCAGCCCCAGCATTTT
TRBJ2-5	-	once	TRBV7-8	CASSFGGETQYF	TGTGCCAGCAGCTTCGGGGGAGAGACCCAGTACTTC
TRBJ1-1	-	few	TRBV7-9	CASSRDLGTEAFF	TGTGCCAGCAGCCGGGACCTGGGGACTGAAGCTTTCTTT
TRBJ1-6	-	-	TRBV19	CASSIGGNSPLHF	TGTGCCAGTAGTATAGGCGGGAATTCACCCCTCCACTTT
TRBJ1-6	TRBD1	-	TRBV6-1	CASKLSWDRGRSPLHF	TGTGCCAGCAAGCTCAGTTGGGACAGGGGAAGGTCACCCCTCCACTTT
TRBJ1-6	TRBD1	-	TRBV7-6	CASSRQTGAANSPLHF	TGTGCCAGCTCACGTCAGACAGGGGCCGCAAATTCACCCCTCCACTTT
TRBJ1-2	TRBD1	few	TRBV27	CASSFRGTGDYGYTF	TGTGCCAGCAGTTTTAGGGGGACAGGGGACTATGGCTACACCTTC
TRBJ2-1	TRBD1	-	TRBV6-1	CASSIDRASEQFF	TGTGCCAGCAGTATCGACAGGGCAAGTGAGCAGTTCTTC
TRBJ1-2	-	-	TRBV6-2/TRBV6-3	CASSYSRLQLYGYTF	TGTGCCAGCAGTTACTCGCGGCTGCAACTCTATGGCTACACCTTC
TRBJ2-1	-	once	TRBV11-1	CASSSRGARSYNEQFF	TGTGCCAGCAGCTCCAGGGGCGCCCGCTCCTACAATGAGCAGTTCTTC
TRBJ1-1	-	few	TRBV6-5	CASSSYGMNTEAFF	TGTGCCAGCAGTTCGTACGGAATGAACACTGAAGCTTTCTTT
TRBJ1-3	-	once	TRBV7-3	CASSLGHPGNTIYF	TGTGCCAGCAGCTTAGGACACCCTGGAAACACCATATATTTT
TRBJ2-5	-	-	TRBV6-5	CASSSPRRETQYF	TGTGCCAGCAGTTCACCCCGGAGAGAGACCCAGTACTTC
TRBJ2-1	TRBD1	-	TRBV20-1	CSAGQGFYNEQFF	TGCAGTGCTGGACAGGGTTTCTACAATGAGCAGTTCTTC
TRBJ2-1	-	-	TRBV6-4	CASSIGILRDNNEQFF	TGTGCCAGCAGTATCGGAATACTAAGGGATAACAATGAGCAGTTCTTC
TRBJ1-2	-	-	TRBV20-1	CSARVTASNYGYTF	TGCAGTGCTAGAGTGACAGCCTCTAACTATGGCTACACCTTC
TRBJ1-5	-	-	TRBV7-2	CASSLAYSNQPQHF	TGTGCCAGCAGCCTAGCCTATAGCAATCAGCCCCAGCATTTT